This entry features one TCR beta chain sequence. The V and J ends lost 5 bases and 4 bases, in that order; junction bases with no gene match: 18. Germline lookup yields CDR1 LNHDA and CDR2 SQIVND (reference sequence). The CDR3 contains 20 residues. The record originates from a study of blood T cell repertoires in COVID-19. Method: immunoSEQ multiplex PCR; TCRdb's copy keeps in-frame clones and lacks some. The sample holds over 85,000 clones, about 85% seen once. Sequencing was performed on peripheral blood. The chain recombines TRBV19 with TRBJ1-6, with TRBD1 matching over 9 bases. This TCR came from a man between 50 and 59 years old with active COVID-19. The CDR3, as DNA: TGTGCCAGTAGTGCCAGCCGGCGGACAGGGGCAGGGTTATATAATTCACCCCTCCACTTT. Translation gives CASSASRRTGAGLYNSPLHF. Combining the CDR3 with reference TRBV19 and TRBJ1-6 gives the whole variable domain DGGITQSPKYLFRKEGQNVTLSCEQNLNHDAMYWYRQDPGQGLRLIYYSQIVNDFQKGDIAEGYSVSREKKESFPLTVTSAQKNPTAFYLCASSASRRTGAGLYNSPLHFGNGTRLTVT.